The 9 T cell receptor beta chains presented below share a single source sample, sequenced in a study of T cells in Graves' hyperthyroidism and ophthalmopathy. RNA transcripts served as the template for amplifying TCR beta CDR3 regions. A set of HTBI primers served as the primers for a first-round RT-PCR of the TCR CDR3. TCRdb called the multiplex PCR reads again in MiXCR, with one record for every CDR3 protein. In the table there are around 560,000 distinct CDR3 sequences, around 17% of which are singletons. The source material was blood. Source of these receptors: a woman between 18 and 30 years old with Graves' hyperthyroidism.

The V gene is TRBV10-3, the J gene TRBJ1-1; D possibly corresponds to TRBD1 (5 bases). The CDR3 extends over 12 amino acids. V lost 0 bases and J lost 6, with 5 bases in between. Germline assignment: CDR1 ENHRY and CDR2 SYGVKD. As DNA, the CDR3 is TGTGCCATCAGTGAGTCGGGGGCTGAAGCTTTCTTT. It codes for CAISESGAEAFF.

This clonotype was found many times. The genes are TRBV30 and TRBJ2-3; D is unresolved. The CDR3 consists of 12 residues. The germline V and J ends were trimmed by 0 bases and 6 bases, with 7 bases remaining between them. CDR1 is GTSNPN, CDR2 SVGIG, per germline (reference sequence). DNA for the CDR3: TGTGCCTGGAGTGTACGGGTGGATACGCAGTATTTT. Encoded protein: CAWSVRVDTQYF.

This clonotype was seen only a few times. The gene calls are TRBV19 and TRBJ2-1; the D is unclear. The CDR3 runs 15 residues. The germline gives CDR1 LNHDA, CDR2 SQIVND (reference sequence). Trimming pared 6 bases from V and 8 bases from J, leaving 20 bases between. Here the CDR3 DNA reads TGTGCCAGTAGCCCTAGGCGGCCGACCTTCGATGAGCAGTTCTTC. Translated, it gives CASSPRRPTFDEQFF.

This clonotype has ten or more counts. The V and J genes are TRBV7-2 and TRBJ2-1, with D possibly matching TRBD2 (5 bases). V dropped 1 base and J dropped 10 bases, with 17 bases sitting between them. CDR3 length: 15 amino acids. CDR1 is SGHTA, CDR2 FQGNSA, per germline. The CDR3 nucleotides read TGTGCCAGCAGCTTAGGTTGGGCAGCGGTCGACGAGCAGTTCTTC. Translating it yields CASSLGWAAVDEQFF.

Ten or more counts support this clonotype. The chain combines TRBV12-3 or TRBV12-4 with TRBJ1-3; D is unclear. CDR3 length: 15 residues. The V end lost 3 bases, the J end lost 0 bases, and 9 bases lay between the germline ends. The CDR3 protein is CASSFQTSSGNTIYF. CDR3 DNA sequence: TGTGCCAGCAGTTTCCAGACGAGCTCTGGAAACACCATATATTTT.

There are a few counts of this clonotype. A much more abundant neighbour one base away suggests this may be a read error. The J gene is TRBJ2-5, the V gene TRBV7-2; 8 positions agree with TRBD1. CDR1 and CDR2 (germline): SGHTA, FQGNSA. CDR3 length equals 14 residues. After removal of 6 bases from V and 11 bases from J, the junction contained 14 bases not matched to a gene. CDR3 sequence (DNA): TGTGCCAGCAGGGGAGGACAGGGACCCACGTCTCAGTACTTC. Amino acids: CASRGGQGPTSQYF.

This clonotype was seen more than once but under ten times. The CDR3 is CASSRASGLYNEQFF. The CDR3 DNA is TGTGCCAGCAGTAGGGCTAGCGGGTTATACAATGAGCAGTTCTTC. The chain has TRBV12-3 or TRBV12-4 and TRBJ2-1, with 8 nucleotides matching TRBD2. The CDR3 has 15 residues. Trimming took 5 bases from V and 4 from J; bases not matched to a gene: 7.

This clonotype was detected ten times or more. The rearrangement links TRBV11-2 to TRBJ2-3; no clear D. Germline values: CDR1 SGHAT, CDR2 FQNNGV. The V and J ends lost 1 base and 6 bases respectively, with 5 bases between them. The CDR3 runs 12 residues. This CDR3 reads CASSLVFDTQYF. In DNA, the CDR3 is TGTGCCAGCAGCTTAGTTTTTGATACGCAGTATTTT.

This clonotype was recorded at least ten times. The chain links TRBV7-8 to TRBJ2-2; the match to TRBD2 covers 10 bases. J was trimmed by 1 base and V by 4 bases; bases with no gene match: 6. The CDR3 contains 17 residues. In germline, CDR1 is SGHVS, CDR2 FQNEAQ. The CDR3 DNA follows: TGTGCCAGCAGCTCAAGCTGGACTAGCGGGAACACCGGGGAGCTGTTTTTT. This codes for CASSSSWTSGNTGELFF. Looking up the rest from reference TRBV7-8 and TRBJ2-2 gives the full variable domain: GAGVSQSPRYKVAKRGQDVALRCDPISGHVSLFWYQQALGQGPEFLTYFQNEAQLDKSGLPSDRFFAERPEGSVSTLKIQRTQQEDSAVYLCASSSSWTSGNTGELFFGEGSRLTVL.